This T cell receptor (beta chain) was captured in a study of Graves' ophthalmopathy and Graves' hyperthyroidism. Across the whole study: The blood sample was drawn at first diagnosis and before any treatment.

Other autoimmune disease, uncontrolled infection, pregnancy and lactation led to exclusion. RNA transcripts were the source from which TCR beta CDR3 regions were amplified. Second-round multiplex PCR came after a first-round RT-PCR that employed HTBI primers. Via MiXCR, TCRdb re-called the multiplex PCR reads, giving one row per CDR3 protein. The profile shows about 620,000 distinct CDR3 sequences, about 20% of them singletons. CDR1 and CDR2 from the germline V gene are ENHRY and SYGVKD. V trimming: 5 bases; J trimming: 2 bases; junction bases outside the gene matches: 2. The CDR3 consists of 14 residues. This clonotype came up a few times.

The chain recombines TRBV10-3 with TRBJ2-2; TRBD1 matches 7 bases. The TCR sequence derives from a woman aged 18 to 35 with stable Graves' hyperthyroidism. Some clones in this sample may be carry-over from other donors' samples. Sequencing was performed on peripheral blood. This chain's CDR3 is CAISRGPNTGELFF. The CDR3 region has the DNA TGTGCCATCAGTAGGGGGCCTAACACCGGGGAGCTGTTTTTT.